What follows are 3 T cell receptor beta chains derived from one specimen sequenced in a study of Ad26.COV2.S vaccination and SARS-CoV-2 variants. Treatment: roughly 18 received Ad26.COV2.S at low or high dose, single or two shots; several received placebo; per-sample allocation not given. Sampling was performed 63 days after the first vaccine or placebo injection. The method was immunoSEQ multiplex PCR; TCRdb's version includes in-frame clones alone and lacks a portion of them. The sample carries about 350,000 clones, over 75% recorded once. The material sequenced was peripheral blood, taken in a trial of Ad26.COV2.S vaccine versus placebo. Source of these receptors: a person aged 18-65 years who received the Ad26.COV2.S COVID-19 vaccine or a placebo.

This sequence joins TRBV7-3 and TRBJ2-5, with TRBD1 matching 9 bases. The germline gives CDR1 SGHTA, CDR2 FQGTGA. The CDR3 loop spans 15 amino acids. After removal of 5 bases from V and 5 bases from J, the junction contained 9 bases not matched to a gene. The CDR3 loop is CASSRGTGYWETQYF. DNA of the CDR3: TGTGCCAGCAGCCGCGGGACAGGGTATTGGGAGACCCAGTACTTC.

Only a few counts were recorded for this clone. The CDR3 here is CASSLGTNFEAFF. DNA of the CDR3: TGTGCCAGCAGCTTGGGGACTAATTTTGAAGCTTTCTTT. This chain links TRBV5-6 with TRBJ1-1, with unresolved D. The CDR3 totals 13 residues. The germline CDR1 and CDR2 sequences are SGHDT and YYEEEE. Between the trimmed V and J ends, which lost 0 bases and 7 bases, there was a span of 10 bases.

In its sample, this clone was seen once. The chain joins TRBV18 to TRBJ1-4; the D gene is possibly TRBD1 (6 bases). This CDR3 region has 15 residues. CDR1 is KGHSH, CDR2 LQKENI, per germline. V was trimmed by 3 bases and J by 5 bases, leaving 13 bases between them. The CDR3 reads CASSPQGWGNEKLFF. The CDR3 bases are TGTGCCAGCTCACCCCAGGGGTGGGGGAATGAAAAACTGTTTTTT. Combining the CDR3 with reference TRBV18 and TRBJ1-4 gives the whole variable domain NAGVMQNPRHLVRRRGQEARLRCSPMKGHSHVYWYRQLPEEGLKFMVYLQKENIIDESGMPKERFSAEFPKEGPSILRIQQVVRGDSAAYFCASSPQGWGNEKLFFGSGTQLSVL.